These 21 T cell receptor beta chains were all obtained from the same sample, sequenced in a study of regulatory T cells in long-lasting Graves disease. Through Arm-PCR of CDR3 regions and iRepertoire HTBI primers, TCR beta libraries were built. TCRdb independently ran MiXCR on the multiplex PCR reads; one entry per CDR3 protein. Found here are some 600,000 distinct CDR3 sequences, 15% to 20% of them singletons; the top ten hold 9.5% to 15%. The time point: newly diagnosed GD, antithyroid drugs for less than 3 months. Extracted RNA from PBMCs served as the source of the TCR library. These data also formed part of another study, on T cells in Graves' hyperthyroidism and ophthalmopathy.

The sample here was peripheral blood mononuclear cells (PBMCs), taken at new diagnosis, from a patient treated with antithyroid drugs. These receptors were taken from a young man with Graves disease.

This clonotype was seen many times. The J gene is TRBJ2-1, the V gene TRBV3-1; the D is unclear. This CDR3 has 14 residues. Between the trimmed V and J ends, which lost 5 bases and 4 bases, there was a span of 12 bases. Germline V lookup: CDR1 LGHDT, CDR2 YNNKEL (reference sequence). CDR3 in amino acids: CASSILASYNEQFF. The DNA for the CDR3 is TGTGCCAGCAGCATCTTAGCCAGTTACAATGAGCAGTTCTTC.

The rearrangement links TRBV27 to TRBJ1-5; TRBD1 is a possible D gene (5 bases). Germline V gene sequence: CDR1 MNHEY, CDR2 SMNVEV (reference sequence). The CDR3 is 16 amino acids. V dropped 3 bases and J dropped 2 bases, with 14 bases sitting between them. The CDR3 coding sequence is TGTGCCAGCAGTTTGGATAGGGCGGGGGGCAATCAGCCCCAGCATTTT. This sequence encodes CASSLDRAGGNQPQHF.

This clonotype appeared many times. The rearrangement links TRBV2 to TRBJ1-1, with a tentative D call TRBD1 (6 bases). The CDR3 spans 13 residues. Germline loops: CDR1 SNHLY, CDR2 FYNNEI. V was shortened by 8 bases and J by 0 bases, with 10 bases between the two germline ends. The CDR3 here is CASRTDMNTEAFF. In nucleotides, the CDR3 is TGTGCCAGCCGGACAGATATGAACACTGAAGCTTTCTTT.

V gene TRBV6-1 combines with J gene TRBJ2-1; TRBD2 matches 10 bases. Germline V gene data show CDR1 as MNHNS and CDR2 as SASEGT. The trim removed 2 bases at V and 7 bases at J, leaving 2 bases unmatched. This CDR3 contains 14 residues. CDR3 nucleotides: TGTGCCAGCAGTGAACTAGCGGGAGTGAATGAGCAGTTCTTC. Its protein product is CASSELAGVNEQFF.

J is TRBJ1-4 and V is TRBV28, with D possibly TRBD1 on 5 matching bases. The ends were cut back, 9 bases at V and 2 bases at J, with 16 bases in the middle. The CDR3 runs 15 residues. Germline V gives CDR1 MDHEN, CDR2 SYDVKM. The CDR3 reads CARNRRARTNEKLFF. The CDR3 nucleotides are TGTGCCAGGAATCGCAGGGCTAGGACTAATGAAAAACTGTTTTTT.

This clonotype was recorded at least ten times. The chain combines TRBV2 with TRBJ1-1; tentative D call: TRBD1 (5 bases). This CDR3 region has 16 residues. CDR1 is SNHLY, CDR2 FYNNEI, per germline. The ends were cut back, 6 bases at V and 0 bases at J, with 17 bases in the middle. CDR3 loop: CASSPPYKGMNTEAFF. CDR3 sequence (DNA): TGTGCCAGCAGCCCCCCCTACAAGGGGATGAACACTGAAGCTTTCTTT.

This clonotype has ten or more counts. The CDR3 spells CASSDYGTENTEAFF. Here the CDR3 DNA reads TGTGCCAGCAGTGATTATGGGACAGAGAACACTGAAGCTTTCTTT. The gene calls are TRBV2 and TRBJ1-1, with TRBD1 identical over 7 bases. Germline trimming cut 3 bases from V and 1 base from J; bases unmatched to any gene: 5. Germline values: CDR1 SNHLY, CDR2 FYNNEI. This CDR3 is built from 15 residues.

A few counts support this clonotype. The V call is TRBV5-4, the J call TRBJ1-1; D is perhaps TRBD1 (5 bases). This CDR3 region has 12 residues. CDR1 and CDR2 (germline): SGHNT, YYREEE (reference sequence). V lost 5 bases, J lost 7 bases, and 12 bases lay in between. Here the CDR3 DNA reads TGTGCCAGCAGTGGCGGGGGAGTTGAAGCTTTCTTT. Translating it yields CASSGGGVEAFF.

This chain connects TRBV12-3 or TRBV12-4 to TRBJ2-2; no clear D gene. The CDR3 contains 13 residues. Trimming pared 5 bases from V and 6 bases from J, leaving 10 bases between. The CDR3 loop reads CASSPLGPGELFF. DNA for the CDR3: TGTGCCAGCAGTCCCCTAGGTCCCGGGGAGCTGTTTTTT.

This clonotype was counted many times. This chain uses TRBV3-1 with TRBJ2-7; 8 bases match TRBD2. CDR1 and CDR2 (germline): LGHDT, YNNKEL (reference sequence). The CDR3 extends over 16 amino acids. V trimming: 1 base; J trimming: 2 bases; junction bases outside the gene matches: 7. The CDR3 DNA reads TGTGCCAGCAGCCAAGCCAGCGGGAGCTCCACCTACGAGCAGTACTTC. It codes for CASSQASGSSTYEQYF.

This clonotype has a count of ten or more. The J gene is TRBJ2-7, the V gene TRBV20-1; a possible D gene is TRBD2 (6 bases). Germline V gene sequence: CDR1 DFQATT, CDR2 SNEGSKA (reference sequence). Trimming cost V 6 bases and J 2 bases, with 14 bases left between them. The CDR3 is 13 residues long. CDR3 DNA: TGCAGTGCCGGGAGTGCGTTCACCTACGAGCAGTACTTC. Its protein product is CSAGSAFTYEQYF.

The rearrangement joins TRBV20-1 to TRBJ2-5; D remains ambiguous. Germline V lookup: CDR1 DFQATT, CDR2 SNEGSKA (reference sequence). Trimming stripped 8 bases from V and 2 bases from J, with 18 bases between. The CDR3 runs 14 residues. The CDR3, as DNA: TGCAGTTCCCCCCCCCCTATGAGACAAGAGACCCAGTACTTC. Translating it yields CSSPPPMRQETQYF.

Remarks on this clonotype: This could be a read error, since a much larger clone is one nucleotide away. The chain couples TRBV7-3 to TRBJ2-1; 8 positions agree with TRBD2. Looked up from germline, CDR1 is SGHTA and CDR2 is FQGTGA. The CDR3 covers 16 residues. The DNA of the CDR3 is TGTGTCAGCAGCTTAACCGGCGGGAGCGGGGGAAGTGAGCAGTTCTTC. Amino acid sequence: CVSSLTGGSGGSEQFF.

This clonotype was recorded a few times. The chain is built from TRBV20-1 and TRBJ2-1; D uncertain. The ends were cut back, 1 base at V and 0 bases at J, with 10 bases in the middle. The CDR3 extends over 15 amino acids. Looked up from germline, CDR1 is DFQATT and CDR2 is SNEGSKA (reference sequence). The CDR3 spells CSARGAASSYNEQFF. As DNA, the CDR3 is TGCAGTGCTAGAGGCGCCGCGAGCTCCTACAATGAGCAGTTCTTC.

Remarks on this clonotype: With a much larger clone just one base away, this may be a read error. This chain joins TRBV3-1 and TRBJ2-1; no firm D call. CDR1 and CDR2 from the germline V gene are LGHDT and YNNKEL (reference sequence). V lost 1 base and J lost 5, with 15 bases in between. The CDR3 runs to 16 residues. CDR3: CASSQAVLSLDNEQFF. The CDR3 nucleotides are TGTGCCAGCAGCCAAGCGGTCCTATCGTTGGACAATGAGCAGTTCTTC.

The V and J genes are TRBV20-1 and TRBJ1-1, with D possibly being TRBD1 (5 bases). The CDR3 extends over 13 amino acids. Germline CDR1 reads DFQATT; CDR2 reads SNEGSKA (reference sequence). CDR3 residues: CSLPREMNTEAFF. The CDR3 nucleotides read TGCAGCCTTCCCAGGGAAATGAACACTGAAGCTTTCTTT.

This clonotype was counted ten times or more. Its ends do not fully match the called genes, so a read error is possible. The chain has TRBV2 and TRBJ1-1, with D hard to call. The CDR3 length is 10 residues. CDR1 and CDR2 (germline): SNHLY, FYNNEI. DNA for the CDR3: TGTGCCAGCAGTGAATTGGGGTCTCTCTTT. This gives the protein CASSELGSLF.

In its sample, this clonotype was seen a few times. V and J are TRBV20-1 and TRBJ2-5; no firm D call. This CDR3 has 13 amino acids. The germline V gene has CDR1 DFQATT and CDR2 SNEGSKA (reference sequence). V dropped 8 bases and J dropped 1 base, with 14 bases sitting between them. CDR3 nucleotides: TGCAGTCCGAATATCCCGGGCCAAGAGACCCAGTACTTC. This gives the protein CSPNIPGQETQYF.

Concerning this clonotype itself: Sequence at one end of the junction differs from germline and may be a read error. J is TRBJ2-5 and V is TRBV7-8; no firm D call. The length of the CDR3 is 12 residues. The V gene's germline CDR1 is SGHVS and CDR2 FQNEAQ. The CDR3: CASSPGLEAQYF. Here the CDR3 DNA reads TGTGCCAGCAGCCCAGGCCTAGAGGCCCAGTACTTC.

This chain connects TRBV5-1 to TRBJ2-7; 7 bases match TRBD2. The CDR3 has 15 residues. CDR1 is SGHRS and CDR2 is YFSETQ in the germline V gene. V lost 4 bases and J lost 2; bases outside the gene matches: 9. The chain's CDR3 is CASSGGGGLTYEQYF. CDR3 sequence (DNA): TGCGCCAGCAGCGGTGGGGGAGGGTTGACCTACGAGCAGTACTTC.

This clonotype was counted at least ten times. The gene calls are TRBV28 and TRBJ1-5; 8 nucleotides agree with TRBD1. Germline V gene sequence: CDR1 MDHEN, CDR2 SYDVKM. The CDR3 covers 14 residues. The junction had 5 bases not matched to a gene; V was cut back by 4 bases and J by 6 bases. The CDR3 DNA follows: TGTGCCAGCAGTTCAGGGGGCGCTGGTCAGCCCCAGCATTTT. The encoded protein is CASSSGGAGQPQHF.